The sequence of this TCR beta chain was determined in a study of T cells in Graves' hyperthyroidism and ophthalmopathy. TCR beta CDR3 region amplification was performed from RNA transcripts. First-round RT-PCR targeting the TCR CDR3 was performed with the HTBI primer set. Each CDR3 protein gets one entry after TCRdb re-called the multiplex PCR reads with MiXCR. The table has roughly 500,000 distinct CDR3 sequences, just over 45% seen once. V lost 5 bases, J lost 0 bases, and 13 bases lay in between. The length of the CDR3 is 15 residues. Germline V gene data show CDR1 as DFQATT and CDR2 as SNEGSKA (reference sequence). At least ten counts were recorded for this clonotype. The target antigen is unknown. Study-wide points: A model of 13 V-J features distinguished ophthalmopathy from stable hyperthyroidism.

The sequencing sample was made of peripheral blood or thyroid tissue (not recorded which). This sequence originates from an adult woman with Graves' disease, either hyperthyroidism or ophthalmopathy (not recorded which). The chain joins TRBV20-1 to TRBJ2-2, with D perhaps matching TRBD2 (5 bases). The CDR3 DNA reads TGCAGTGCTCGCCGAGGACTGCCGAACACCGGGGAGCTGTTTTTT. It yields the protein CSARRGLPNTGELFF.